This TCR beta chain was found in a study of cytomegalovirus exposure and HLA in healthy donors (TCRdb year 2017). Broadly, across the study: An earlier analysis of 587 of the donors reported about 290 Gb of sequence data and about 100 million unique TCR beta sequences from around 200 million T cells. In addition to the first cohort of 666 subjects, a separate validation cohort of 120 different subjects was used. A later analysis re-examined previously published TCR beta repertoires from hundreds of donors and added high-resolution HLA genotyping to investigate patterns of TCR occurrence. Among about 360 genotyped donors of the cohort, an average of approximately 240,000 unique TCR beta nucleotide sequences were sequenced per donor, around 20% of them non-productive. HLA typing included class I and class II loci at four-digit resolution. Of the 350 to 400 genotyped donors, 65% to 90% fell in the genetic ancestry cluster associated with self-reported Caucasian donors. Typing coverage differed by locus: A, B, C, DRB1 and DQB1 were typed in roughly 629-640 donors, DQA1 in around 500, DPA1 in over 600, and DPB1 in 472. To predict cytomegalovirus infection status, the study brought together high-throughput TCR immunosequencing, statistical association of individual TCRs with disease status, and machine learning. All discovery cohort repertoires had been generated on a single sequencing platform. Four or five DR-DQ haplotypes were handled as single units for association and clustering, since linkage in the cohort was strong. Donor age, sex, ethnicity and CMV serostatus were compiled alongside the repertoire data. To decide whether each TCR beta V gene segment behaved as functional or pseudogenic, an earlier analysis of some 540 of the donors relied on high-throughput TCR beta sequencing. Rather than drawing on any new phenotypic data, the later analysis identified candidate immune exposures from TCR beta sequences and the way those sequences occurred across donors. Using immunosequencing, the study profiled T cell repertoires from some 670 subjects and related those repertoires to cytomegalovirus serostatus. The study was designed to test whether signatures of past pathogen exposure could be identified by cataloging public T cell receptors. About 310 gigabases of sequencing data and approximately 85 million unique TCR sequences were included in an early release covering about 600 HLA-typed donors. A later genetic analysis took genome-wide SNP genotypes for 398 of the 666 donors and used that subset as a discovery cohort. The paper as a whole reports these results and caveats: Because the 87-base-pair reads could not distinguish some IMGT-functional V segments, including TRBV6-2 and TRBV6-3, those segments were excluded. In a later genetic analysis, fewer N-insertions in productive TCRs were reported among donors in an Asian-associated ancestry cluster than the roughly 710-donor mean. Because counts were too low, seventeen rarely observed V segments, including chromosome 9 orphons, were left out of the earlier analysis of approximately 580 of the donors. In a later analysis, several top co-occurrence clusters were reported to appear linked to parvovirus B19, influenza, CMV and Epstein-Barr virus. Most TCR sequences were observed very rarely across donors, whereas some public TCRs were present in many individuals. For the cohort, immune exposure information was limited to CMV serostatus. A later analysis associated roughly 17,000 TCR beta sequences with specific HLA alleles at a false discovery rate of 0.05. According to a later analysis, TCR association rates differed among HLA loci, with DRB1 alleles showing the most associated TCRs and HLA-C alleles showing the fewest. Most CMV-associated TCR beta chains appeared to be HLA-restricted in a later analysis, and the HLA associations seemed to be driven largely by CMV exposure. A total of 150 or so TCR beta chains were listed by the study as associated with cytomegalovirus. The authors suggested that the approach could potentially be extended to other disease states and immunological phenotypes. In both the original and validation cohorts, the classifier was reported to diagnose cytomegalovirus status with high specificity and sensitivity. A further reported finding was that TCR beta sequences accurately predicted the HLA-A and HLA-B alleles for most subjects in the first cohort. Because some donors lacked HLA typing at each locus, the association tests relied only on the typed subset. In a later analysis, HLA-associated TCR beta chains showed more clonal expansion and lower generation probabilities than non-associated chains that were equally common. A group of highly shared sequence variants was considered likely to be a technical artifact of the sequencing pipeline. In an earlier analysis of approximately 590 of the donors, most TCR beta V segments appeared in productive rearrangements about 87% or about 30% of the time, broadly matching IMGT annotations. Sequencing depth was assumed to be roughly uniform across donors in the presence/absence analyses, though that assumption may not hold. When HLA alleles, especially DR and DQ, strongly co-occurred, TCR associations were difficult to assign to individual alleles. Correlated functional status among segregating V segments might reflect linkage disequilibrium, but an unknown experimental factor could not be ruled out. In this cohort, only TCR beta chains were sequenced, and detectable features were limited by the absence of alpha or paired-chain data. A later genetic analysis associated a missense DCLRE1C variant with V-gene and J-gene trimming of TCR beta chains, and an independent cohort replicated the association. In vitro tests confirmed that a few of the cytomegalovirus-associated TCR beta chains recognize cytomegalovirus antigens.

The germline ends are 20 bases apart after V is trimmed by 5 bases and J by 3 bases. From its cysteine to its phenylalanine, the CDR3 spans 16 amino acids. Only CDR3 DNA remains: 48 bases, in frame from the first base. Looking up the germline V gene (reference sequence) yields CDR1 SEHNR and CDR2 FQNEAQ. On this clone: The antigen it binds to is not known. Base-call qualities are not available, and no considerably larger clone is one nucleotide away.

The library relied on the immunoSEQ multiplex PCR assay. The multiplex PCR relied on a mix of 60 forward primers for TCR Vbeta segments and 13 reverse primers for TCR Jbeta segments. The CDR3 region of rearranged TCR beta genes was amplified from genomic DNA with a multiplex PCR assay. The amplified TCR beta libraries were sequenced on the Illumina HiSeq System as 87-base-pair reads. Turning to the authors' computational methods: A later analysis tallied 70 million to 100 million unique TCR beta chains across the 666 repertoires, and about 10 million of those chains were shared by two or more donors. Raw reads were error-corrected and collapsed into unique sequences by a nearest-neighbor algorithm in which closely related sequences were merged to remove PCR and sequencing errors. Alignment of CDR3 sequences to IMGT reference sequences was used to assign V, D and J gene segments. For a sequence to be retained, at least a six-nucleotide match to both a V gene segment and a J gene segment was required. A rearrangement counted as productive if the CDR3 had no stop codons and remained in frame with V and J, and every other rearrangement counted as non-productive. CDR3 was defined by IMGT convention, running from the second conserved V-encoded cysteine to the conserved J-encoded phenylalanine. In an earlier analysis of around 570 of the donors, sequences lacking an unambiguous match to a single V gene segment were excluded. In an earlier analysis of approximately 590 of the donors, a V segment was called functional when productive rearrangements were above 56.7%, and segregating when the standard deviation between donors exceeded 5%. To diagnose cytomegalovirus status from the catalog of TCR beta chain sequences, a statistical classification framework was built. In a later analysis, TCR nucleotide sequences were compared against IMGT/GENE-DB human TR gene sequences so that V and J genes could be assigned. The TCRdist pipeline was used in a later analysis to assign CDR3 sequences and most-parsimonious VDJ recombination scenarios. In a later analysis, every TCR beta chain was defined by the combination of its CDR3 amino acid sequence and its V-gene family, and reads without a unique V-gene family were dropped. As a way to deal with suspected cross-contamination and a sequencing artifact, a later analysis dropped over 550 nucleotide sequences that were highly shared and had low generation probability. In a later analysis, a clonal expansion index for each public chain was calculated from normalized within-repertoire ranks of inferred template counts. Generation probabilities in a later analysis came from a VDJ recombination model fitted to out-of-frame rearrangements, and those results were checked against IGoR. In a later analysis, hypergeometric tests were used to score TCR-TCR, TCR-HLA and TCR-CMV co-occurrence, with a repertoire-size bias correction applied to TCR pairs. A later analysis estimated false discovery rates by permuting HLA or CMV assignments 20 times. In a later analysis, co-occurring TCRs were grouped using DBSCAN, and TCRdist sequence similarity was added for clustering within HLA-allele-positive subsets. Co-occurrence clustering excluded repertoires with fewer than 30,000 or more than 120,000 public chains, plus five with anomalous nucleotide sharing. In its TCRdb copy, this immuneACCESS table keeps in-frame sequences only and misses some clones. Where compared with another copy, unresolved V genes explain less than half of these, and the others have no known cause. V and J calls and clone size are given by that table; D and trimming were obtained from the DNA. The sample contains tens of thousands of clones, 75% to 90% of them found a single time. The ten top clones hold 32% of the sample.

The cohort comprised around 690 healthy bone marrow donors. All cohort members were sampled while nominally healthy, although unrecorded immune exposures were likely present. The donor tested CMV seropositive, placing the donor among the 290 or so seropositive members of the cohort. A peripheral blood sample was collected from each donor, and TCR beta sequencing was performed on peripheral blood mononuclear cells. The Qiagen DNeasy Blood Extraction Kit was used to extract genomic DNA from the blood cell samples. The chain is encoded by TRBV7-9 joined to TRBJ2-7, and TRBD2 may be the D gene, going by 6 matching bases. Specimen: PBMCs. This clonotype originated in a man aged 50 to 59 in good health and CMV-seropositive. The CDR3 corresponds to CASSPLASGRSYEQYF. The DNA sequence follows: TGTGCCAGCAGCCCTCTGGCCAGCGGGCGCAGCTACGAGCAGTACTTC.